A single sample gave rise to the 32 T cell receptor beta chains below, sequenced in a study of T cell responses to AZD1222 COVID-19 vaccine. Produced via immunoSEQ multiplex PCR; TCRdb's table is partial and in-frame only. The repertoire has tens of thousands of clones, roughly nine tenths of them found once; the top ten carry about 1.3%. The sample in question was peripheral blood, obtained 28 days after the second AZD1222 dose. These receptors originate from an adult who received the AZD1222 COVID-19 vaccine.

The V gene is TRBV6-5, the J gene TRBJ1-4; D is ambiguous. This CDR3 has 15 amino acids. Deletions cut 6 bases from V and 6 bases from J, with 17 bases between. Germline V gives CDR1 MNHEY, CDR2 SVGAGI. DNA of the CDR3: TGTGCCAGCAGCAGGACTCCTTTCCCGGATGAAAAACTGTTTTTT. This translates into CASSRTPFPDEKLFF.

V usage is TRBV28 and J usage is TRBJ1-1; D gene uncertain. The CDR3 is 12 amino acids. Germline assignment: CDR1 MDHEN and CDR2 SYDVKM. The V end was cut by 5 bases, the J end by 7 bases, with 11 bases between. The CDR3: CASSLESFEAFF. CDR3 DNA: TGTGCCAGCAGTCTCGAGTCTTTTGAAGCTTTCTTT.

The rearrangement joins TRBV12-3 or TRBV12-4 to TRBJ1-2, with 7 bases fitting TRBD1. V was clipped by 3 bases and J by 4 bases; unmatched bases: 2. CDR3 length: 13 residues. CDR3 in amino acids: CASSFGTVYGYTF. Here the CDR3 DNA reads TGTGCCAGCAGTTTCGGGACAGTCTATGGCTACACCTTC.

CDR3 region: CASSLGGTGDYEQYF. The DNA of the CDR3 is TGTGCCAGCAGCTTAGGAGGGACAGGGGACTACGAGCAGTACTTC. The chain joins TRBV7-2 to TRBJ2-7, with 10 bases lining up with TRBD1. V lost 1 base and J lost 3; bases outside the gene matches: 3. Germline V CDR1 and CDR2: SGHTA, FQGNSA. This CDR3 has 15 residues. Full variable domain (missing parts from reference TRBV7-2 and TRBJ2-7): GAGVSQSPSNKVTEKGKDVELRCDPISGHTALYWYRQSLGQGLEFLIYFQGNSAPDKSGLPSDRFSAERTGGSVSTLTIQRTQQEDSAVYLCASSLGGTGDYEQYFGPGTRLTVT.

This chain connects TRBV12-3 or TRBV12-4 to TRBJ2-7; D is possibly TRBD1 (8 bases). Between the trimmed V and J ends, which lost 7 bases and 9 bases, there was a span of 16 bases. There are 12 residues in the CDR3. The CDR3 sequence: CASTLQGGWQYF. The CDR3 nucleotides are TGTGCCAGCACACTACAGGGGGGGTGGCAGTACTTC.

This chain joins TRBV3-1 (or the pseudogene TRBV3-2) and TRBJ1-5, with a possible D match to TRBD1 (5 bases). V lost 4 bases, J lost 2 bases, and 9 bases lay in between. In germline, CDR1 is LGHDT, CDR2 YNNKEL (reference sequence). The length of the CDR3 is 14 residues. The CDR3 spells CASSRGTGNQPQHF. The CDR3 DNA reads TGTGCCAGCAGCCGCGGGACGGGCAATCAGCCCCAGCATTTT.

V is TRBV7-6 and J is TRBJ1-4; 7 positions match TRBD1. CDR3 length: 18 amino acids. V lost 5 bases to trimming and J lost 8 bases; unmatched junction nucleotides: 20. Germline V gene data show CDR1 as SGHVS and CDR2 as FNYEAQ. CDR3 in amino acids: CASSLPDGTEEWGEKLFF. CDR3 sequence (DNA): TGTGCCAGCAGCCTTCCGGATGGGACAGAGGAGTGGGGGGAAAAACTGTTTTTT.

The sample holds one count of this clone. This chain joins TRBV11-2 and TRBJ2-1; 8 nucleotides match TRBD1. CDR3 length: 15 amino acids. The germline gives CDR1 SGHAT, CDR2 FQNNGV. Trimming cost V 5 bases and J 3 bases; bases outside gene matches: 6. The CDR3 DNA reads TGTGCCAGCAGCCCCGACAGGGGTGGCTACAATGAGCAGTTCTTC. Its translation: CASSPDRGGYNEQFF.

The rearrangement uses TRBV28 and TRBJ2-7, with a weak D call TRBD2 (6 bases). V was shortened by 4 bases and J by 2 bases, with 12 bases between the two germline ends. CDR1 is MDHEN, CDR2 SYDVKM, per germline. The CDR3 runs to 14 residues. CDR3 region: CASSYRGFTYEQYF. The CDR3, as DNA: TGTGCCAGCAGTTACCGGGGGTTTACCTACGAGCAGTACTTC.

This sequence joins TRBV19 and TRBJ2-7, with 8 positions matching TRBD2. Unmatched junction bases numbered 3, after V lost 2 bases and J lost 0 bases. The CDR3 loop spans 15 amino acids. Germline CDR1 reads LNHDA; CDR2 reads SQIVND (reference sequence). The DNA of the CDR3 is TGTGCCAGTAGTATAAGACTAGCGCACTCCTACGAGCAGTACTTC. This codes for CASSIRLAHSYEQYF.

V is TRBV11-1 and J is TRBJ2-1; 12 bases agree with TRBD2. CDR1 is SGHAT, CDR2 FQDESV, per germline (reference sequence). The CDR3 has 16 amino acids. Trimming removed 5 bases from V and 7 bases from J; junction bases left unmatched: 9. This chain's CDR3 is CASSRLLAGGKNEQFF. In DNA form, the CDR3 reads TGTGCCAGCAGCCGGCTACTAGCGGGGGGAAAAAATGAGCAGTTCTTC.

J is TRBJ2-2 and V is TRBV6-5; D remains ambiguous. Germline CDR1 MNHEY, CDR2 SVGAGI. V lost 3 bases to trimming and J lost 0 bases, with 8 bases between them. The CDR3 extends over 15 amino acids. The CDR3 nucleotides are TGTGCCAGCAGTTATAGGGCGGCGAACACCGGGGAGCTGTTTTTT. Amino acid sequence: CASSYRAANTGELFF.

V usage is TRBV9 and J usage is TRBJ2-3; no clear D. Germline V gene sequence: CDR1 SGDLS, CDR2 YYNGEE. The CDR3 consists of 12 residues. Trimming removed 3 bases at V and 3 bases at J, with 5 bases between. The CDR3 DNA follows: TGTGCCAGCAGCGGAGGTACAGATACGCAGTATTTT. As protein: CASSGGTDTQYF. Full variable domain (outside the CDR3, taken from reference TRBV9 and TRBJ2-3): DSGVTQTPKHLITATGQRVTLRCSPRSGDLSVYWYQQSLDQGLQFLIQYYNGEERAKGNILERFSAQQFPDLHSELNLSSLELGDSALYFCASSGGTDTQYFGPGTRLTVL.

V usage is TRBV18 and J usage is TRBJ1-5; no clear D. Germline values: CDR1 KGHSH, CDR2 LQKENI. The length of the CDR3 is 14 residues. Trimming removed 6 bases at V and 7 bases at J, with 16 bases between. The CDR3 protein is CASSTVDSEQPQHF. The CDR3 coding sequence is TGTGCCAGCTCCACAGTAGATTCGGAACAGCCCCAGCATTTT.

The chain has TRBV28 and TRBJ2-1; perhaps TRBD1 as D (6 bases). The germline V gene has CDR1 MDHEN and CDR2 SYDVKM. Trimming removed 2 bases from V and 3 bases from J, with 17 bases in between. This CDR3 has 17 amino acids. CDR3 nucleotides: TGTGCCAGCAGTTTAAACGGACTTGTAGGGGGCTACAATGAGCAGTTCTTC. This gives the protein CASSLNGLVGGYNEQFF. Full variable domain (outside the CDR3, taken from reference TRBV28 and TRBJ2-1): DVKVTQSSRYLVKRTGEKVFLECVQDMDHENMFWYRQDPGLGLRLIYFSYDVKMKEKGDIPEGYSVSREKKERFSLILESASTNQTSMYLCASSLNGLVGGYNEQFFGPGTRLTVL.

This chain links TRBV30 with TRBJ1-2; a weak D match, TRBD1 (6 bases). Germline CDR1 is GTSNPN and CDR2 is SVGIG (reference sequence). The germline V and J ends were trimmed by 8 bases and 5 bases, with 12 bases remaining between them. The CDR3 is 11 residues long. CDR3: CAGSQGYGYTF. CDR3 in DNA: TGTGCCGGTTCACAGGGATATGGCTACACCTTC.

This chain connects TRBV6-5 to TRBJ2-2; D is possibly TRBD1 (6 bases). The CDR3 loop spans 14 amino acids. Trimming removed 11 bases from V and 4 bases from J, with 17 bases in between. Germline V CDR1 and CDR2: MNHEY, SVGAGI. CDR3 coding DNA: TGTGCCCTAGAGTGCAGGGGTCCCACCGGGGAGCTGTTTTTT. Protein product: CALECRGPTGELFF.

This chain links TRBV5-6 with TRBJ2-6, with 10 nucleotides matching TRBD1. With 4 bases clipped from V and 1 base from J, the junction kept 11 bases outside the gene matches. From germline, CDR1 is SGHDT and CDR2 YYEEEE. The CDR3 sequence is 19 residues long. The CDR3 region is CASSAFRDRGRSGANVLTF. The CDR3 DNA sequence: TGTGCCAGCAGCGCGTTCCGGGACAGGGGACGATCTGGGGCCAACGTCCTGACTTTC.

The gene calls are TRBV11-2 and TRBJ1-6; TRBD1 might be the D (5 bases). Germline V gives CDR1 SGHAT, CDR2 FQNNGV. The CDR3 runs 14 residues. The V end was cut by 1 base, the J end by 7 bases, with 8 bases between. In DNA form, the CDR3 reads TGTGCCAGCAGCTTAGCAGGGCAGAATTCACCCCTCCACTTT. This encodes CASSLAGQNSPLHF.

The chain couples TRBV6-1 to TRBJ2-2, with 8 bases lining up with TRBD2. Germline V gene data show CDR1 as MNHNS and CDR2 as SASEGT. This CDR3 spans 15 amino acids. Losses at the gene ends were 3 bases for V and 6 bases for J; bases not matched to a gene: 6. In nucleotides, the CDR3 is TGTGCCAGCAGTGAGGGACTAGGAGCATCCGGGGAGCTGTTTTTT. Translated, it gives CASSEGLGASGELFF.

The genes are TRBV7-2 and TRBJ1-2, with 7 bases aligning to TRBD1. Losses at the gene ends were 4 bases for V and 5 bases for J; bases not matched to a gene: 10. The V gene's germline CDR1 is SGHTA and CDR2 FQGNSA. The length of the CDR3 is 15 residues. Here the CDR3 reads CASSWDRTLSYGYTF. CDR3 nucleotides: TGTGCCAGCAGCTGGGACAGAACCCTCAGTTATGGCTACACCTTC.

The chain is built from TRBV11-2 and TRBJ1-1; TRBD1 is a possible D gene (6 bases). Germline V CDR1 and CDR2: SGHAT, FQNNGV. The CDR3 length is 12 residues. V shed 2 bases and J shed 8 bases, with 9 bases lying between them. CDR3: CASSLRGFEAFF. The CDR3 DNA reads TGTGCCAGCAGCTTAAGGGGGTTCGAAGCTTTCTTT.

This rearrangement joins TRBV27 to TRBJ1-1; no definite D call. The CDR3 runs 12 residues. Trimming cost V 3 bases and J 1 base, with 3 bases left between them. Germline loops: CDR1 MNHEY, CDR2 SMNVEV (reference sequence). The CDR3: CASSLGNTEAFF. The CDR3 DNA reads TGTGCCAGCAGTTTGGGGAACACTGAAGCTTTCTTT.

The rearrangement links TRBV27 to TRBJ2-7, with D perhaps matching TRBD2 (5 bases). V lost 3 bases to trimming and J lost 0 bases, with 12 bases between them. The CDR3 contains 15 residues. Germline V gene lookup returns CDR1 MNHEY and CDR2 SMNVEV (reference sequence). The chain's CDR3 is CASSLGGYFSYEQYF. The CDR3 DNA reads TGTGCCAGCAGTTTGGGCGGGTATTTCTCCTACGAGCAGTACTTC.

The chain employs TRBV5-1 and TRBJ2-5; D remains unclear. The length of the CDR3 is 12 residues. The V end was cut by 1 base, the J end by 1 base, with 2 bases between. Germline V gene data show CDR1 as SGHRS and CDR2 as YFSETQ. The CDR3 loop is CASSLPQETQYF. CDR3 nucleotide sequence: TGCGCCAGCAGCTTGCCCCAAGAGACCCAGTACTTC. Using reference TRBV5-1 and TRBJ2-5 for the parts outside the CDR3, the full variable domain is KAGVTQTPRYLIKTRGQQVTLSCSPISGHRSVSWYQQTPGQGLQFLFEYFSETQRNKGNFPGRFSGRQFSNSRSEMNVSTLELGDSALYLCASSLPQETQYFGPGTRLLVL.

CDR3 region: CSAQTPGQNYEQYF. The CDR3 DNA reads TGCAGCGCCCAGACGCCGGGCCAGAACTACGAGCAGTACTTC. V usage is TRBV29-1 and J usage is TRBJ2-7; D ambiguous. V was pared by 7 bases and J by 3 bases, with 19 bases between. The CDR3 has 14 residues. The V gene's germline CDR1 is SQVTM and CDR2 ANQGSEA.

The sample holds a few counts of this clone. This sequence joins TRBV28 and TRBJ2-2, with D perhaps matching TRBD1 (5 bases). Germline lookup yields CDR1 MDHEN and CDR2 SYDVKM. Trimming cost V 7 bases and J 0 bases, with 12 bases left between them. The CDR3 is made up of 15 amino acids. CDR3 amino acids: CASTPTRANTGELFF. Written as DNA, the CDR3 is TGTGCCAGCACCCCAACCAGGGCGAACACCGGGGAGCTGTTTTTT.

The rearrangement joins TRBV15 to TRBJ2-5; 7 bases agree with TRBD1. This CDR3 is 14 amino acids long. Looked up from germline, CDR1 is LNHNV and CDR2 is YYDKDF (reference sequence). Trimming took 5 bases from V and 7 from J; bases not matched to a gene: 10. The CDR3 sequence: CATSDGTAVGTQYF. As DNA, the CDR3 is TGTGCCACCAGCGACGGGACAGCAGTGGGGACCCAGTACTTC.

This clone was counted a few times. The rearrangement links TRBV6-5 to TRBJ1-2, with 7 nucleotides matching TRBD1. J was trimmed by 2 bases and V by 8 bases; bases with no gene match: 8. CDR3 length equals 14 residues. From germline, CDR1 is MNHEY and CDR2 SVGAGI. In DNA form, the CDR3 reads TGTGCCAGCTGGGGACAGCCGAAAAACTATGGCTACACCTTC. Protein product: CASWGQPKNYGYTF.

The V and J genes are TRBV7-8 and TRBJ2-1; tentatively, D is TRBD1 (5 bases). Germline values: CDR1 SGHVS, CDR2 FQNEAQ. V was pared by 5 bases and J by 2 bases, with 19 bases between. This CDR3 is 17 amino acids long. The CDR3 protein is CASSAPLRVQPYNEQFF. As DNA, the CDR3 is TGTGCCAGCAGCGCACCCCTCAGGGTGCAACCCTACAATGAGCAGTTCTTC. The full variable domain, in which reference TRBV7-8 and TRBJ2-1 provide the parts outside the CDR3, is GAGVSQSPRYKVAKRGQDVALRCDPISGHVSLFWYQQALGQGPEFLTYFQNEAQLDKSGLPSDRFFAERPEGSVSTLKIQRTQQEDSAVYLCASSAPLRVQPYNEQFFGPGTRLTVL.

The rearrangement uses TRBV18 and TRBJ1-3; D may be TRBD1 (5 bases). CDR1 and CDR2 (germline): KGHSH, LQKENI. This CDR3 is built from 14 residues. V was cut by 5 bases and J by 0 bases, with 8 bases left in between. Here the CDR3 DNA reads TGTGCCAGCTCAGCGGGGGACTCTGGAAACACCATATATTTT. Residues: CASSAGDSGNTIYF.

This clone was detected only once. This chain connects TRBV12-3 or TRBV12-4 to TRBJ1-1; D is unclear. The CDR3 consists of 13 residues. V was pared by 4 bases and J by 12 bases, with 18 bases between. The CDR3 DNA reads TGTGCCAGCAGTTCCCGAGCCACCACGGTTACTTTCTTT. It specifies CASSSRATTVTFF.